This T cell receptor (beta chain) derives from a study of blood T cell repertoires in COVID-19. Assay used: immunoSEQ multiplex PCR; TCRdb lists only in-frame clones, some missing. The sample shows nearly 250,000 clones, 65% to 90% of them seen only once. Categorization into cohorts depended on clinical history that participants reported. The germline CDR1 and CDR2 sequences are GTSNPN and SVGIG (reference sequence). V was pared by 2 bases and J by 7 bases, with 15 bases between. This CDR3 is built from 14 residues. This receptor was identified in a woman aged 50 to 65 with acute COVID-19. This chain joins TRBV30 and TRBJ1-5, with a tentative D call TRBD1 (5 bases). Sequenced: PBMCs or T cells enriched from blood (not recorded which). The CDR3 here is CAWSYRQYRQPQHF. The CDR3 bases are TGTGCCTGGAGTTACCGACAGTATCGGCAGCCCCAGCATTTT. Based on the CDR3 plus reference TRBV30 and TRBJ1-5, the full variable domain is SQTIHQWPATLVQPVGSPLSLECTVEGTSNPNLYWYRQAAGRGLQLLFYSVGIGQISSEVPQNLSASRPQDRQFILSSKKLLLSDSGFYLCAWSYRQYRQPQHFGDGTRLSIL.